A selection of T cell receptor beta chains follows, all from one sample in a study of blood T cell repertoires in COVID-19. Measured with immunoSEQ multiplex PCR; TCRdb has only the in-frame clones, and not every one. Here the sample spans about 98,000 clones, approximately 84% being singletons. The specimen sequenced was peripheral blood. Every receptor here comes from a human donor in a cohort sampled during active COVID-19. Both conserved end residues are part of each CDR3. Fields, in order: clone size, CDR3 length, D gene, V gene, J gene, CDR3 DNA, CDR3 protein. A D gene is named only where the DNA matches it firmly. The size field is filled for only some rows; it gives once, few, many or a size class.

clone size: -
CDR3 length: 14
D gene: -
V gene: TRBV6-6
J gene: TRBJ1-6
CDR3 DNA: TGTGCCAGCAGCGCCCAGGGAGGTAATTCACCCCTCCACTTT
CDR3 protein: CASSAQGGNSPLHF

clone size: few
CDR3 length: 13
D gene: -
V gene: TRBV12-3/TRBV12-4
J gene: TRBJ1-5
CDR3 DNA: TGTGCCAGCAGTTTGGACAGAGGGCAGCCCCAGCATTTT
CDR3 protein: CASSLDRGQPQHF

clone size: few
CDR3 length: 15
D gene: -
V gene: TRBV7-9
J gene: TRBJ1-2
CDR3 DNA: TGTGCCAGCAGCGGAGCGGGTGACCGAAACTATGGCTACACCTTC
CDR3 protein: CASSGAGDRNYGYTF

clone size: few
CDR3 length: 15
D gene: TRBD1
V gene: TRBV15
J gene: TRBJ2-5
CDR3 DNA: TGTGCCACCAGCAGCCGGGACAGTCCTCTCGAGACCCAGTACTTC
CDR3 protein: CATSSRDSPLETQYF

clone size: -
CDR3 length: 14
D gene: -
V gene: TRBV5-6
J gene: TRBJ2-2
CDR3 DNA: TGTGCCAGCAGCTTCCGGTTCCACACCGGGGAGCTGTTTTTT
CDR3 protein: CASSFRFHTGELFF

clone size: -
CDR3 length: 20
D gene: -
V gene: TRBV5-1
J gene: TRBJ2-4
CDR3 DNA: TGCGCCAGTGCCCGTAAGGACAGCTCAAGCCCAACCACAGCCAAAAACATTCAGTACTTC
CDR3 protein: CASARKDSSSPTTAKNIQYF

clone size: -
CDR3 length: 14
D gene: TRBD1
V gene: TRBV5-1
J gene: TRBJ2-1
CDR3 DNA: TGCGCCAGCAGCTTGGCCGGGGACAGCAATGAGCAGTTCTTC
CDR3 protein: CASSLAGDSNEQFF

clone size: few
CDR3 length: 13
D gene: -
V gene: TRBV5-4
J gene: TRBJ2-7
CDR3 DNA: TGTGCCAGCAATTTCCAGGGAACCTACGAGCAGTACTTC
CDR3 protein: CASNFQGTYEQYF

clone size: -
CDR3 length: 17
D gene: -
V gene: TRBV19
J gene: TRBJ2-3
CDR3 DNA: TGTGCCAGTAGTATATTCCGGAAGGGGGGGGGCCCAGATACGCAGTATTTT
CDR3 protein: CASSIFRKGGGPDTQYF

clone size: -
CDR3 length: 15
D gene: -
V gene: TRBV4-2
J gene: TRBJ2-2
CDR3 DNA: TGTGCCAGCAGCCGGGACACTGCGGGTGCCGGGGAGCTGTTTTTT
CDR3 protein: CASSRDTAGAGELFF

clone size: -
CDR3 length: 13
D gene: -
V gene: TRBV7-9
J gene: TRBJ2-7
CDR3 DNA: TGTGCCAGCAGCTTAGCGCGGAACTACGAGCAGTACTTC
CDR3 protein: CASSLARNYEQYF

clone size: -
CDR3 length: 18
D gene: TRBD2
V gene: TRBV4-3
J gene: TRBJ2-3
CDR3 DNA: TGCGCCAGCAGCCAAGAGTCGCTAGCGGGGGGGCTTGCAGATACGCAGTATTTT
CDR3 protein: CASSQESLAGGLADTQYF

clone size: -
CDR3 length: 15
D gene: TRBD1
V gene: TRBV6-5
J gene: TRBJ1-6
CDR3 DNA: TGTGCCAGCAGTTCATCGGGACAGTACGAATCACCCCTCCACTTT
CDR3 protein: CASSSSGQYESPLHF

clone size: -
CDR3 length: 17
D gene: -
V gene: TRBV3-1/TRBV3-2
J gene: TRBJ1-6
CDR3 DNA: TGTGCCAGCAGCCGCCGACAGGATTGTAACGGTAATTCACCCCTCCACTTT
CDR3 protein: CASSRRQDCNGNSPLHF

clone size: -
CDR3 length: 15
D gene: -
V gene: TRBV24-1
J gene: TRBJ2-1
CDR3 DNA: TGTGCCACCGGGGGAGGCAGTCTCCCCTACAATGAGCAGTTCTTC
CDR3 protein: CATGGGSLPYNEQFF

clone size: once
CDR3 length: 12
D gene: -
V gene: TRBV4-1
J gene: TRBJ2-1
CDR3 DNA: TGCGCCAGCAGCCAAGCGGCGGGGAAGCAGTTCTTC
CDR3 protein: CASSQAAGKQFF